This T cell receptor (beta chain) was identified in a study of graft-versus-host responses after intestinal transplantation. Profiled with immunoSEQ multiplex PCR; TCRdb holds only in-frame clones, not every one. Among 9,500 to 12,000 clones listed, around 80% were seen once. Whole-study results and caveats: Recipient marrow contained GvH clones, some of which appeared first in ileum or blood.

Germline CDR1 MDHEN, CDR2 SYDVKM. The CDR3 contains 17 residues. The V end lost 11 bases, the J end lost 2 bases, and 27 bases lay between the germline ends. Of note for this clone: The antigen remains unidentified. Other DNA sequences in the sample encode the same CDR3.

V usage is TRBV28 and J usage is TRBJ1-2; D may be TRBD1 (6 bases). The sequencing here drew on PBMCs, taken around 490 days after intestinal transplant. This receptor was taken from a human patient who received an intestinal transplant, so some T cells may come from the graft donor. In DNA, the CDR3 is TGTGCCCGCCGGGGGGCGGGGAGGGCCACTCTAAACTATGGCTACACCTTC. Amino acid sequence: CARRGAGRATLNYGYTF.